This T cell receptor (beta chain) was sequenced during a study of identifying expanded T cells in peripheral blood. Trimming cost V 2 bases and J 6 bases; bases outside gene matches: 11. CDR1 and CDR2 from the germline V gene are SGHRS and YFSETQ. The CDR3 runs to 16 residues. Data came from immunoSEQ multiplex PCR; TCRdb stores just in-frame clones and leaves some out. The table shows about 53,000 clones, with approximately 82% occurring only once. This receptor was identified in a person between 18 and 75 years old in good health. The sample taken for sequencing was blood. This chain links TRBV5-1 with TRBJ2-5, with TRBD2 identical over 9 bases. For the CDR3, the DNA is TGCGCCAGCAGCTTAACGGTTGCGGGGGGGACGAAGACCCAGTACTTC. This codes for CASSLTVAGGTKTQYF.